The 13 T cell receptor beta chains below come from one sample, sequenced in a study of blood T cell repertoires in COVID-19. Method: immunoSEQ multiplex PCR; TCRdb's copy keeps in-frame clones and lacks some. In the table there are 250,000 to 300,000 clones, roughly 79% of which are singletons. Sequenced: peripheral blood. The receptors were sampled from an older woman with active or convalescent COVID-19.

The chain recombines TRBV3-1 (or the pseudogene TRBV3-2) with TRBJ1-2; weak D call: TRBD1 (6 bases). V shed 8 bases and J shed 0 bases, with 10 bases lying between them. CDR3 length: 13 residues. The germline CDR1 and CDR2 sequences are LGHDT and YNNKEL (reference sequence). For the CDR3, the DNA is TGTGCCAGCGCGACAGGCTCTAACTATGGCTACACCTTC. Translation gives CASATGSNYGYTF.

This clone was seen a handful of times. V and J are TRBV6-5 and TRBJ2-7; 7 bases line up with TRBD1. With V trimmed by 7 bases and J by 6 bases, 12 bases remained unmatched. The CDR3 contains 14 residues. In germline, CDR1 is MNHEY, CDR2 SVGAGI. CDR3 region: CASKLEAGGIEQYF. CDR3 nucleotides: TGTGCCAGCAAGCTGGAGGCAGGGGGTATCGAGCAGTACTTC.

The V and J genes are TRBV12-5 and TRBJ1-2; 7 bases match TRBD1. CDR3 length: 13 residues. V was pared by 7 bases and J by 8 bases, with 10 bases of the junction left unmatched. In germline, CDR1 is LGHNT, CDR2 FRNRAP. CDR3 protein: CASARDSPSGYTF. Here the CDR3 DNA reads TGTGCTAGTGCCCGGGACAGCCCTAGCGGCTACACCTTC. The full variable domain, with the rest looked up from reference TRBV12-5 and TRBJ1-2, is DARVTQTPRHKVTEMGQEVTMRCQPILGHNTVFWYRQTMMQGLELLAYFRNRAPLDDSGMPKDRFSAEMPDATLATLKIQPSEPRDSAVYFCASARDSPSGYTFGSGTRLTVV.

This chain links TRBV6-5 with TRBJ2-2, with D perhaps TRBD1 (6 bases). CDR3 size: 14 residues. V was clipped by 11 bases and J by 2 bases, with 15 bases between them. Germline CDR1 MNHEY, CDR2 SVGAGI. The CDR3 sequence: CAARTDRNTGELFF. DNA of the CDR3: TGTGCCGCGCGGACAGACCGAAACACCGGGGAGCTGTTTTTT.

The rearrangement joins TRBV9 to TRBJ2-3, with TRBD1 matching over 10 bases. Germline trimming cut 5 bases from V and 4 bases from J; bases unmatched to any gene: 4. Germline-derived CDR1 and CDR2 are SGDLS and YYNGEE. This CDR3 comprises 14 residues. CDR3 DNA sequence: TGTGCCAGCAGTCCCGGGACAGGGGCAGATACGCAGTATTTT. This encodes CASSPGTGADTQYF.

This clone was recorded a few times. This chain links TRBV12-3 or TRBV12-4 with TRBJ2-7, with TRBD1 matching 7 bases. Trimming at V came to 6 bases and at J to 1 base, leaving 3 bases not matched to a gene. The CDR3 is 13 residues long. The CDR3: CASREQGSYEQYF. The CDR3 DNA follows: TGTGCCAGCAGGGAACAGGGGTCCTACGAGCAGTACTTC.

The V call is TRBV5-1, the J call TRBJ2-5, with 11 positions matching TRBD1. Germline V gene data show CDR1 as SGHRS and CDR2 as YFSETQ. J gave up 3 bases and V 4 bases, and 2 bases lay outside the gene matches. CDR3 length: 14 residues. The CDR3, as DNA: TGCGCCAGCAGCATGGGACAGGGGGAAGAGACCCAGTACTTC. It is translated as CASSMGQGEETQYF.

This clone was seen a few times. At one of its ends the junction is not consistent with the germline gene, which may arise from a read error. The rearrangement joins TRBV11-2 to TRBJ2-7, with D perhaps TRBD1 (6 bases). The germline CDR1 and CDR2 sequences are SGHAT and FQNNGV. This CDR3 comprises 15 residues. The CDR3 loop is CASSLADRPSFEQYF. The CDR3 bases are TGTGCCAGCAGCTTAGCAGACAGGCCCTCCTTCGAGCAGTACTTC.

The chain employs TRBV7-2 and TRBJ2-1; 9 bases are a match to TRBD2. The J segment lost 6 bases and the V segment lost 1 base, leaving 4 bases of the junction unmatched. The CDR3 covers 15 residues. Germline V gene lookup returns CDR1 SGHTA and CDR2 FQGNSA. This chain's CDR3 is CASSLEAGGFNEQFF. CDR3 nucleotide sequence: TGTGCCAGCAGCTTAGAAGCGGGGGGCTTCAATGAGCAGTTCTTC. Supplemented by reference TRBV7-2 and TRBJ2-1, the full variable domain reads GAGVSQSPSNKVTEKGKDVELRCDPISGHTALYWYRQSLGQGLEFLIYFQGNSAPDKSGLPSDRFSAERTGGSVSTLTIQRTQQEDSAVYLCASSLEAGGFNEQFFGPGTRLTVL.

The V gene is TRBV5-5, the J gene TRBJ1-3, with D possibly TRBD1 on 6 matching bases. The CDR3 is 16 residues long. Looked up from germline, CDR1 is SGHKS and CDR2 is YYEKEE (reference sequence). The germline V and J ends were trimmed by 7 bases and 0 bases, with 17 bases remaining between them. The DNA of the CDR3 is TGTGCCAGCTGCCCTACAGGGAGCTTCTCTGGAAACACCATATATTTT. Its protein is CASCPTGSFSGNTIYF. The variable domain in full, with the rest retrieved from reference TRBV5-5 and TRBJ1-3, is DAGVTQSPTHLIKTRGQQVTLRCSPISGHKSVSWYQQVLGQGPQFIFQYYEKEERGRGNFPDRFSARQFPNYSSELNVNALLLGDSALYLCASCPTGSFSGNTIYFGEGSWLTVV.

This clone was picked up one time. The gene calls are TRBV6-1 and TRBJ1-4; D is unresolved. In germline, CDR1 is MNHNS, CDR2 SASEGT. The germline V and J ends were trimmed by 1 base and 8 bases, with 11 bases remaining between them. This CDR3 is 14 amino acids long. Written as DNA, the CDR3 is TGTGCCAGCAGTGAAGTCTTGGAGGGAGAAAAACTGTTTTTT. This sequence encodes CASSEVLEGEKLFF.

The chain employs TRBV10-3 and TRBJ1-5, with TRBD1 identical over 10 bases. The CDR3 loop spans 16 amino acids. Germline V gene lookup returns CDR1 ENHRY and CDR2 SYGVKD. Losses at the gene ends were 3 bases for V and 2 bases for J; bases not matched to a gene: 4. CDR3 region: CAISELGTGGNQPQHF. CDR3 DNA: TGTGCCATCAGTGAACTCGGGACAGGGGGCAATCAGCCCCAGCATTTT.

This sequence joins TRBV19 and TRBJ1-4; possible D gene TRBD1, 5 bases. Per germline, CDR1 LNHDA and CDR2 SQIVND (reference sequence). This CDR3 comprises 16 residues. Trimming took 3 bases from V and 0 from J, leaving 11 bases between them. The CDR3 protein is CASSISTAATNEKLFF. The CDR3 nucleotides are TGTGCCAGTAGTATCTCGACAGCTGCAACTAATGAAAAACTGTTTTTT.